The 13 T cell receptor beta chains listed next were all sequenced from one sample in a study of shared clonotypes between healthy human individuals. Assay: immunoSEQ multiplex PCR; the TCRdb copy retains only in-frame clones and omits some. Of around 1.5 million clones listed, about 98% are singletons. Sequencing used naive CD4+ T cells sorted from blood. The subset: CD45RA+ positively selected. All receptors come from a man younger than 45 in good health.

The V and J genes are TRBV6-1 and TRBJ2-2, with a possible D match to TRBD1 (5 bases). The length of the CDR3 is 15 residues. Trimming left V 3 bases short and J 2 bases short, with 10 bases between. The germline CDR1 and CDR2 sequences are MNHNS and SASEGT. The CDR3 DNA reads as TGTGCCAGCAGTGATCACAGGAGAAACACCGGGGAGCTGTTTTTT. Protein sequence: CASSDHRRNTGELFF.

The CDR3 coding sequence is TGTGCCAGCAGTGCAGGACTAGCGGGAGTTGGTAGTGAGCAGTTCTTC. This codes for CASSAGLAGVGSEQFF. The chain is built from TRBV6-1 and TRBJ2-1; 13 positions match TRBD2. From germline, CDR1 is MNHNS and CDR2 SASEGT. This CDR3 region has 16 residues. V shed 4 bases and J 9 bases; nucleotides not matched to a gene: 9.

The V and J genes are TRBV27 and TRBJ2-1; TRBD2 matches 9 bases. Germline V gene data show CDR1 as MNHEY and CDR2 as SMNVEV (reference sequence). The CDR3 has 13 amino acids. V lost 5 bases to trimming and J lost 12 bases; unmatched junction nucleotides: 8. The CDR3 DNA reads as TGTGCCAGCAGTCGGTTAGCGGGAGAATGGCAGTTCTTC. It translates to CASSRLAGEWQFF.

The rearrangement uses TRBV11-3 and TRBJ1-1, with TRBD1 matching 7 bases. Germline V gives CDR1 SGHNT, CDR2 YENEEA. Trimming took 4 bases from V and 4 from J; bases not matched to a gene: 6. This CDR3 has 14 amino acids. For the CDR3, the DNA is TGTGCCAGCAGCTCCGGACAGGCGAGCACTGAAGCTTTCTTT. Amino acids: CASSSGQASTEAFF.

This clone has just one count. The CDR3 reads CASSIVAFQGETQYF. DNA for the CDR3: TGTGCCAGTAGTATAGTAGCATTCCAAGGGGAGACCCAGTACTTC. The chain employs TRBV19 and TRBJ2-5; D is uncertain. Germline V gene sequence: CDR1 LNHDA, CDR2 SQIVND (reference sequence). There are 15 residues in the CDR3. Trimming cost V 1 base and J 5 bases, with 14 bases left between them.

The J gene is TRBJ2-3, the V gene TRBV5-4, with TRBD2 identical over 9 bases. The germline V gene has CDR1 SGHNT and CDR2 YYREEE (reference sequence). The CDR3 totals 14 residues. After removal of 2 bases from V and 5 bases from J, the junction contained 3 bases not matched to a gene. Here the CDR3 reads CASSLSTSGDTQYF. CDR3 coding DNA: TGTGCCAGCAGCTTATCGACTAGCGGAGATACGCAGTATTTT. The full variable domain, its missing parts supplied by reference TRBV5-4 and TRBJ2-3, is ETGVTQSPTHLIKTRGQQVTLRCSSQSGHNTVSWYQQALGQGPQFIFQYYREEENGRGNFPPRFSGLQFPNYSSELNVNALELDDSALYLCASSLSTSGDTQYFGPGTRLTVL.

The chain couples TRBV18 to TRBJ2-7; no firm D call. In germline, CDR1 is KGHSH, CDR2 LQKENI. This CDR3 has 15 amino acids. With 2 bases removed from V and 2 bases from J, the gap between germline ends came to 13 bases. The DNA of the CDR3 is TGTGCCAGCTCACCAAGTACTACTGGGACCTACGAGCAGTACTTC. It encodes CASSPSTTGTYEQYF.

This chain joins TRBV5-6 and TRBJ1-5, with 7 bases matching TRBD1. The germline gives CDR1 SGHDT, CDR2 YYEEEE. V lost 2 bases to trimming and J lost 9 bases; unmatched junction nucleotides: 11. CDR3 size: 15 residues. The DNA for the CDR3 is TGTGCCAGCAGCTTTCGGACAGGCGGCAATGTGCCCCAGCATTTT. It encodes CASSFRTGGNVPQHF.

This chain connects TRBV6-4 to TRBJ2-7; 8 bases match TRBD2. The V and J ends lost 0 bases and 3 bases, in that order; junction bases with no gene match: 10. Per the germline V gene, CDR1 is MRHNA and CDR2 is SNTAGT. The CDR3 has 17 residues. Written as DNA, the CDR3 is TGTGCCAGCAGTGACTCGGCTAGCGGGTTATCCCGCTACGAGCAGTACTTC. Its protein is CASSDSASGLSRYEQYF.

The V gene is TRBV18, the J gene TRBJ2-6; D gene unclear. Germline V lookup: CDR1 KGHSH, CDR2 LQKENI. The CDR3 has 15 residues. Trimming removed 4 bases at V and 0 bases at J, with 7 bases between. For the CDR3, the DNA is TGTGCCAGCTCACTACAGCCCTCTGGGGCCAACGTCCTGACTTTC. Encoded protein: CASSLQPSGANVLTF.

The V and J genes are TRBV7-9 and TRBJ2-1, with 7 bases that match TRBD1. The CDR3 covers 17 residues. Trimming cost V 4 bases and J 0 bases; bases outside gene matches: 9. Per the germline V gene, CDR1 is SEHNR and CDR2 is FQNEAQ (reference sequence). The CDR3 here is CASSSLQGSLSYNEQFF. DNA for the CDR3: TGTGCCAGCAGCTCTTTACAGGGGTCCCTCTCCTACAATGAGCAGTTCTTC. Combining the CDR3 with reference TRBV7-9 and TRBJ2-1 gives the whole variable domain DTGVSQNPRHKITKRGQNVTFRCDPISEHNRLYWYRQTLGQGPEFLTYFQNEAQLEKSRLLSDRFSAERPKGSFSTLEIQRTEQGDSAMYLCASSSLQGSLSYNEQFFGPGTRLTVL.

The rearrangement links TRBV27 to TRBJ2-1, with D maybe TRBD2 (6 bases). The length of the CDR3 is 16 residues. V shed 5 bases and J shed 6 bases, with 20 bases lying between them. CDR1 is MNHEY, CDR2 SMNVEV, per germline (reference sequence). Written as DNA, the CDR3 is TGTGCCAGCAGTCCCGAGGTTGGTAGCGGTCTCAATGAGCAGTTCTTC. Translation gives CASSPEVGSGLNEQFF.

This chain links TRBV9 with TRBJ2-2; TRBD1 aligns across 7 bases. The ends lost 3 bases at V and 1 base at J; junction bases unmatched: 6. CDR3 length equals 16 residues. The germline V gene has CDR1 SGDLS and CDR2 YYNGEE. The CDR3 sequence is CASSGRQGGNTGELFF. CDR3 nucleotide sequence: TGTGCCAGCAGCGGCCGACAGGGCGGGAACACCGGGGAGCTGTTTTTT.